One TCR beta chain is described in this entry. Its recognized antigen is unknown. No quality values exist for individual bases; no much larger clone is one base distant. This sample is drawn from a study of cytomegalovirus exposure and HLA in healthy donors (dated by TCRdb to between 2016 and 2019). Broadly, across the study: An earlier analysis of several hundred of the donors reported about 260 Gb of sequence data and 117 million unique TCR beta sequences obtained from about 170 million T cells. An earlier analysis of approximately 500 of the donors applied high-throughput TCR beta sequencing to assess whether each TCR beta V gene segment acted as functional or pseudogenic. Of the roughly 400 genotyped donors, roughly 80% fell in the genetic ancestry cluster associated with self-reported Caucasian donors. Typing coverage differed by locus: A, B, C, DRB1 and DQB1 were typed in roughly 620-630 donors, DQA1 in roughly 500, DPA1 in nearly 610, and DPB1 in just under 490. Because of strong linkage in the cohort, roughly five DR-DQ haplotypes were treated as single units for association and clustering. Approximately 310 gigabases of sequencing data and approximately 84 million unique TCR sequences were included in an early release covering 550 to 650 HLA-typed donors. All discovery cohort repertoires had been generated using a single sequencing platform. In addition to the first cohort of 666 subjects, a separate validation cohort of approximately 110 different subjects was used. Genome-wide SNP genotypes for about 65% of the roughly 700 donors were used in a later genetic analysis, which treated that subset as a discovery cohort. The later analysis used no new phenotypic data to find candidate immune exposures, relying instead on TCR beta sequences and their occurrence across donors. A later analysis re-analyzed previously published TCR beta repertoires from roughly 630 donors and added high-resolution HLA genotyping to study TCR occurrence patterns. Alongside the repertoire data, information on donor age, sex, ethnicity and CMV serostatus was compiled. The study aimed to test whether cataloging public T cell receptors could reveal signatures of past pathogen exposure. Across 300 to 400 genotyped donors of the cohort, an average of about 220,000 unique TCR beta nucleotide sequences per donor were sequenced, and around 20% of those sequences were non-productive. The study profiled the T cell repertoires of hundreds of subjects by immunosequencing and related them to cytomegalovirus serostatus. Both class I and class II loci were covered by HLA typing, at four-digit resolution. High-throughput TCR immunosequencing, statistical association of individual TCRs with disease status, and machine learning were combined to predict cytomegalovirus infection status. Study-level results and caveats: Sequencing depth was assumed to be roughly uniform across donors in the presence/absence analyses, though that assumption may not hold. Most CMV-associated TCR beta chains appeared to be HLA-restricted in a later analysis, and the HLA associations seemed to be driven largely by CMV exposure. According to a later genetic analysis, donors in an Asian-associated ancestry cluster had fewer N-insertions in productive TCRs than the roughly 670-donor mean. In a later genetic analysis, a missense DCLRE1C variant was associated with V-gene and J-gene trimming of TCR beta chains, and the association was replicated in an independent cohort. Because counts were too low, some 16 rarely observed V segments, including chromosome 9 orphons, were excluded from the earlier analysis of around 590 of the donors. Because some donors lacked HLA typing at each locus, the association tests relied only on the typed subset. A few of the identified cytomegalovirus-associated TCR beta chains were confirmed in vitro to be specific for cytomegalovirus antigens. A group of highly shared sequence variants was considered likely to be a technical artifact of the sequencing pipeline. While some public TCRs were present in many individuals, most TCR sequences turned up only very rarely across donors. The authors suggested that the approach could potentially be extended to other disease states and immunological phenotypes. The only immune exposure information available for the cohort was CMV serostatus. When HLA alleles, especially DR and DQ, strongly co-occurred, attributing TCR associations to individual alleles was difficult. Some IMGT-functional V segments, including TRBV6-2 and TRBV6-3, could not be told apart with the 87-base-pair reads, so those segments were excluded. Correlated functional status among segregating V segments might be attributable to linkage disequilibrium, but an unknown experimental factor could not be ruled out. A further reported finding was that TCR beta sequences accurately predicted the HLA-A and HLA-B alleles for most subjects in the first cohort. The classifier was reported to diagnose cytomegalovirus status with high specificity and sensitivity in both the original cohort and the validation cohort. In a later analysis, TCR association rates were found to vary across HLA loci, with the most associated TCRs seen for DRB1 alleles and the fewest for HLA-C alleles. The study gave a list of over 150 TCR beta chains associated with cytomegalovirus. In an earlier analysis of several hundred of the donors, most TCR beta V segments were observed in productive rearrangements about 87% or about 30% of the time, broadly matching IMGT annotations. Only TCR beta chains were sequenced in this cohort, and the absence of alpha or paired-chain data limited detectable features. In a later analysis, 16,951 TCR beta sequences were associated with specific HLA alleles at a false discovery rate of 0.05. In a later analysis, HLA-associated TCR beta chains showed more clonal expansion and lower generation probabilities than non-associated chains that were equally common. In a later analysis, several top co-occurrence clusters were reported to appear linked to parvovirus B19, influenza, CMV and Epstein-Barr virus.

The library was built by means of the immunoSEQ multiplex PCR assay. For the multiplex PCR, a mixture combining 60 forward primers for TCR Vbeta segments and 13 reverse primers for TCR Jbeta segments was used. Amplification of the CDR3 region of rearranged TCR beta genes was performed with a multiplex PCR assay on genomic DNA. The Illumina HiSeq System was used to sequence the amplified TCR beta libraries as 87-base-pair reads. On the authors' methods: A later analysis counted tens of millions of unique TCR beta chains across the 670 or so repertoires, and some 11 million of these chains were shared by at least two donors. Raw reads were error-corrected and collapsed into unique sequences with a nearest-neighbor algorithm that merged closely related sequences to remove PCR and sequencing errors. V, D and J gene segments were assigned by aligning CDR3 sequences to IMGT reference sequences. Each retained sequence needed at least a six-nucleotide match to both a V gene segment and a J gene segment. Rearrangements were called productive when the CDR3 lacked stop codons and stayed in frame with V and J; all others were non-productive. CDR3 was defined by IMGT convention, running from the second conserved V-encoded cysteine to the conserved J-encoded phenylalanine. The earlier analysis of 550 to 650 of the donors excluded any sequence lacking an unambiguous match to a single V gene segment. In an earlier analysis of about 590 of the donors, a V segment was called functional when productive rearrangements were above 56.7%, and segregating when the standard deviation between donors exceeded 5%. A statistical classification framework was built to diagnose cytomegalovirus status from the catalog of TCR beta chain sequences. In a later analysis, V and J genes were assigned by comparing TCR nucleotide sequences against IMGT/GENE-DB human TR gene sequences. The TCRdist pipeline was used in a later analysis to assign CDR3 sequences and most-parsimonious VDJ recombination scenarios. In a later analysis, each TCR beta chain was defined by its CDR3 amino acid sequence together with its V-gene family, and reads lacking a unique V-gene family were excluded. As a way to deal with suspected cross-contamination and a sequencing artifact, a later analysis dropped nearly 600 nucleotide sequences that were highly shared and had low generation probability. In a later analysis, a clonal expansion index for each public chain was calculated from normalized within-repertoire ranks of inferred template counts. In a later analysis, generation probabilities were computed with a VDJ recombination model fitted to out-of-frame rearrangements, and the resulting probabilities were checked against IGoR. In a later analysis, TCR-TCR, TCR-HLA and TCR-CMV co-occurrence was scored with hypergeometric tests, and a repertoire-size bias correction was applied to TCR pairs. False discovery rates were estimated in a later analysis by permuting HLA or CMV assignments 20 times. In a later analysis, co-occurring TCRs were grouped with DBSCAN, and TCRdist sequence similarity was added when clustering was performed within HLA-allele-positive subsets. Repertoires with fewer than 30,000 or more than 120,000 public chains were left out of co-occurrence clustering, as were about 5 repertoires with anomalous nucleotide sharing. TCRdb took this table from immuneACCESS and kept in-frame rearrangements with V and J called. Such tables lack part of the clones; where checked against another copy, unresolved V genes explain under half of the gap, and the rest is unexplained. The DNA gave D and trimming, while V, J and clone size come from that table. The sample contains 120,000 or so clones, around three quarters of them found a single time. The ten most abundant clones make up approximately 1.2% of the sample.

The cohort consisted of 666 healthy bone marrow donors. At the time of sampling, every cohort member was nominally healthy, though immune exposures that went unrecorded were likely present. The donor tested CMV seronegative, placing the donor among the 350 or so seronegative members of the cohort. A peripheral blood sample was provided by each donor, and peripheral blood mononuclear cells were used for TCR beta sequencing. The Qiagen DNeasy Blood Extraction Kit was used to extract genomic DNA from the blood cell samples. Ends trimmed: V by 6 bases, J by 15 bases; bases unmatched to a gene: 11. The CDR3 goes from the cysteine to the phenylalanine over 12 residues. The entry retains the CDR3 DNA only, 36 bases that are in frame from base 1. Via the germline V gene, CDR1 is MDHEN and CDR2 SYDVKM.

Recombination connected TRBV28 to TRBJ2-4, and 7 bases in between align with TRBD1. Specimen: PBMCs. The TCR originated in a woman in her twenties or thirties in good health and CMV-seronegative. The CDR3 has the sequence CASSPTGRFRYF. The nucleotide sequence reads as follows: TGTGCCAGCAGCCCGACAGGGCGGTTTAGGTACTTC.